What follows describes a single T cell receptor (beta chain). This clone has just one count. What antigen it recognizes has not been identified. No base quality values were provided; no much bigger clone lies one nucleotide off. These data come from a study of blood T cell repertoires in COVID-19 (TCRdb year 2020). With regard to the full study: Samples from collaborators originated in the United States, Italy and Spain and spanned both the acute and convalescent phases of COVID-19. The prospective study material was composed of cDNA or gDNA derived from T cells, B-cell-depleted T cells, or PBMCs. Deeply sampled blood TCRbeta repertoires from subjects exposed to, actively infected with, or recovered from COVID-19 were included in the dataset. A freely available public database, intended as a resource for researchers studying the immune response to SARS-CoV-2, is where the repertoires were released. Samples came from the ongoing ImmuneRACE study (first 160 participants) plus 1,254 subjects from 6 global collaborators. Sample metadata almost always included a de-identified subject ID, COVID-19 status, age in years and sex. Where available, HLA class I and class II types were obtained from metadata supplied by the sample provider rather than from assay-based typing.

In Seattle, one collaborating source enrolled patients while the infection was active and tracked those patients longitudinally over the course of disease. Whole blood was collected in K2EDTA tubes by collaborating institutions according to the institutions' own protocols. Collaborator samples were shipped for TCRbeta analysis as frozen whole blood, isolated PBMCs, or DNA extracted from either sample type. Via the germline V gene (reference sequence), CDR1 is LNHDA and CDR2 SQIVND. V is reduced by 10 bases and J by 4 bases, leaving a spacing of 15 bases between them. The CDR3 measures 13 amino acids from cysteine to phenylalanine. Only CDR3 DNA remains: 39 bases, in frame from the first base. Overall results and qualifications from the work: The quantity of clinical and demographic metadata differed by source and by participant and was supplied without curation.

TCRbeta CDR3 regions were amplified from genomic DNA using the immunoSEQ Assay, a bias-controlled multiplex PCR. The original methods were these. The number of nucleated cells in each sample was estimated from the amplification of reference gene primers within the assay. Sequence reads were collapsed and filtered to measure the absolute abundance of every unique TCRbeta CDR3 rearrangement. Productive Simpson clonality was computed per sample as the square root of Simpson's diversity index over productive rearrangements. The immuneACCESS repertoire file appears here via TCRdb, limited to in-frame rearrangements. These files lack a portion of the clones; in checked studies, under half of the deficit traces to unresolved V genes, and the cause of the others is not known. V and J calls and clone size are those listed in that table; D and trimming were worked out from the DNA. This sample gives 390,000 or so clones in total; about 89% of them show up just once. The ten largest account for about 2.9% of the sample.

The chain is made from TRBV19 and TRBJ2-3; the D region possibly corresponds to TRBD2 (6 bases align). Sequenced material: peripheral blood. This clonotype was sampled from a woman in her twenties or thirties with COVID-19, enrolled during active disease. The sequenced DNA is TGTGCCACCCGACGGGGCGGGGCAGATACGCAGTATTTT. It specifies CATRRGGADTQYF.